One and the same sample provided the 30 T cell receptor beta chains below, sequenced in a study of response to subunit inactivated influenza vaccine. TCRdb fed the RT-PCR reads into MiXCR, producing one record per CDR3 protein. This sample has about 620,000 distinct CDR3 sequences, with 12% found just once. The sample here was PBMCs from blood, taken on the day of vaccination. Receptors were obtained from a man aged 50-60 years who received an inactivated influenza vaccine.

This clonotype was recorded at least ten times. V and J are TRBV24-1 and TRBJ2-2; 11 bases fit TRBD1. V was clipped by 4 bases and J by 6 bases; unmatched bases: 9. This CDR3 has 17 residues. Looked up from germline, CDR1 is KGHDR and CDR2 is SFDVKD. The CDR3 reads CATSDHVRDRGSGELFF. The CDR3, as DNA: TGTGCCACCAGTGACCACGTCCGGGACAGGGGGTCCGGGGAGCTGTTTTTT.

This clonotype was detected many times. CDR3 nucleotides: TGCAGTGCTAGCGAAGGGACCGCGCAAGAGACCCAGTACTTC. It yields the protein CSASEGTAQETQYF. V gene TRBV20-1 combines with J gene TRBJ2-5; tentatively, D is TRBD1 or TRBD2 (5 bases each). V lost 3 bases and J lost 2, with 13 bases in between. The CDR3 loop spans 14 amino acids. Looked up from germline, CDR1 is DFQATT and CDR2 is SNEGSKA (reference sequence).

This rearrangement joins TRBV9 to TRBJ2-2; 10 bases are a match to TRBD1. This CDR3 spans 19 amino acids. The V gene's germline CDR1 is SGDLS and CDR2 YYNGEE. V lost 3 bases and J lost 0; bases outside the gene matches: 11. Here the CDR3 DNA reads TGTGCCAGCAGCGAGCCCCTAATCGGGACAGGGGCGAACACCGGGGAGCTGTTTTTT. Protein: CASSEPLIGTGANTGELFF.

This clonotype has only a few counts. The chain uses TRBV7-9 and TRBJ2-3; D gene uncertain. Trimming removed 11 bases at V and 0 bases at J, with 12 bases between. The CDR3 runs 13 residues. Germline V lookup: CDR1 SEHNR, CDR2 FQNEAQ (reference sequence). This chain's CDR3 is CAALHPSTDTQYF. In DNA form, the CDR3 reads TGTGCCGCCTTACATCCCAGCACAGATACGCAGTATTTT. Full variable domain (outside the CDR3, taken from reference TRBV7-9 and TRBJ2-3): DTGVSQNPRHKITKRGQNVTFRCDPISEHNRLYWYRQTLGQGPEFLTYFQNEAQLEKSRLLSDRFSAERPKGSFSTLEIQRTEQGDSAMYLCAALHPSTDTQYFGPGTRLTVL.

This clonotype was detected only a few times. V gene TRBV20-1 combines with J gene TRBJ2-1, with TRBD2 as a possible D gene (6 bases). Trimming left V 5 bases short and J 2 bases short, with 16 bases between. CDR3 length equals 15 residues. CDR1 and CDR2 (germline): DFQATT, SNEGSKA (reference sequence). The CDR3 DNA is TGCAGTGCTGACCCGGGACTTGGGGCCTACAATGAGCAGTTCTTC. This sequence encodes CSADPGLGAYNEQFF.

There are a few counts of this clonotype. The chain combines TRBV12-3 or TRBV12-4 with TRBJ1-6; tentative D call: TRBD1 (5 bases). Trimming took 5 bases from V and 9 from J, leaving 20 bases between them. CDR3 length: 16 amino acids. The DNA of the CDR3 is TGTGCCAGCAGTAGCGGTGGGGGGATAGTTACTTCACCCCTCCACTTT. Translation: CASSSGGGIVTSPLHF.

The CDR3 bases are TGTGCCAGCAGCTTTCAATTCGTTAGCGGACCTGGGAATGAGCAGTTCTTC. It encodes CASSFQFVSGPGNEQFF. The chain recombines TRBV7-2 with TRBJ2-1, with D perhaps matching TRBD2 (6 bases). V shed 3 bases and J shed 7 bases, with 22 bases lying between them. Looked up from germline, CDR1 is SGHTA and CDR2 is FQGNSA. This CDR3 contains 17 residues.

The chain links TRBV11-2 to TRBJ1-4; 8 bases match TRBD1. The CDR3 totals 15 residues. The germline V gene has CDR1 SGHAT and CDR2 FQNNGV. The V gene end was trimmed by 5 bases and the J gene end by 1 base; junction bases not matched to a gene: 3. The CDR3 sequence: CASSPTGGTNEKLFF. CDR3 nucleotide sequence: TGTGCCAGCAGCCCTACAGGGGGAACTAATGAAAAACTGTTTTTT.

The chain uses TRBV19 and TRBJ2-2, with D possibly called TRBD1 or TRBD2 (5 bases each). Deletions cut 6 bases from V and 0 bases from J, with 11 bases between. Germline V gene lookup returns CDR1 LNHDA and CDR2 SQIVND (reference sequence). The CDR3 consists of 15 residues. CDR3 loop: CASRPGPSNTGELFF. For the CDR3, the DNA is TGTGCCAGTAGGCCGGGACCGTCGAACACCGGGGAGCTGTTTTTT.

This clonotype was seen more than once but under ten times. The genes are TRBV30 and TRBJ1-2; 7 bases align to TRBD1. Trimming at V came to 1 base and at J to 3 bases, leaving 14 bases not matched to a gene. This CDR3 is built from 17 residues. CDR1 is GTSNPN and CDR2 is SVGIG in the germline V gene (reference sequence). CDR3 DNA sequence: TGTGCCTGGAGTGGAGCGGTGTTGACAGGGAGGGACTATGGCTACACCTTC. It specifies CAWSGAVLTGRDYGYTF.

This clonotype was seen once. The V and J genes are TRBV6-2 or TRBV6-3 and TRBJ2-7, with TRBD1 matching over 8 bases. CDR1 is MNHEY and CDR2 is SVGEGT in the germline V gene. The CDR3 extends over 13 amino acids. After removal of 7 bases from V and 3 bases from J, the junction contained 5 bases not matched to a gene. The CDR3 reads CASTAGTGYEQYF. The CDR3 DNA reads TGTGCCAGCACCGCAGGGACAGGCTACGAGCAGTACTTC.

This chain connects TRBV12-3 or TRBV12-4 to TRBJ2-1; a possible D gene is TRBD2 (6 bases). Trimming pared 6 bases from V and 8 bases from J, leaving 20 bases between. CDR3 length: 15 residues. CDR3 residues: CASSRGDWSGDEQFF. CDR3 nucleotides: TGTGCCAGCAGCCGAGGGGACTGGAGTGGGGATGAGCAGTTCTTC.

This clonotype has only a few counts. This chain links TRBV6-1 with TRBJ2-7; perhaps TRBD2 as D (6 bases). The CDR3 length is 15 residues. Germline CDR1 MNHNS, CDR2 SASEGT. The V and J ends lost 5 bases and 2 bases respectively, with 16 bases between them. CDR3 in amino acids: CASSMGLKGPYEQYF. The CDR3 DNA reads TGTGCCAGCAGTATGGGACTTAAAGGTCCCTACGAGCAGTACTTC.

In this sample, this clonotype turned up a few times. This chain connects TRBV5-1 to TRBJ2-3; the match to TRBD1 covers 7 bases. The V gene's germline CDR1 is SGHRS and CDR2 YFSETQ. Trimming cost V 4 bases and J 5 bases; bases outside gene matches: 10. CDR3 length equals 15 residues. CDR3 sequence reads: CASSVSQGIGDTQYF. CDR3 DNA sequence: TGCGCCAGCAGCGTATCACAGGGGATCGGAGATACGCAGTATTTT.

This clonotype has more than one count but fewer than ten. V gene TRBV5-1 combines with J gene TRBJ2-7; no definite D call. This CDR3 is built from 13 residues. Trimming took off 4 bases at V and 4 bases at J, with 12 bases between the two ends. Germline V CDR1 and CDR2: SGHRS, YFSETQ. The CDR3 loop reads CASSTDPGYEQYF. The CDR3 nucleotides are TGCGCCAGCAGCACAGATCCCGGGTACGAGCAGTACTTC. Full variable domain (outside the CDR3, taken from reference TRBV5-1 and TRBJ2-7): KAGVTQTPRYLIKTRGQQVTLSCSPISGHRSVSWYQQTPGQGLQFLFEYFSETQRNKGNFPGRFSGRQFSNSRSEMNVSTLELGDSALYLCASSTDPGYEQYFGPGTRLTVT.

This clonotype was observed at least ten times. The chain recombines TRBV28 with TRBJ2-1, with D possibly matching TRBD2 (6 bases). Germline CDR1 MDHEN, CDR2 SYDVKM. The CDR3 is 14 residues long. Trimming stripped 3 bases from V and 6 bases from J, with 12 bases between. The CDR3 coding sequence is TGTGCCAGCAGTTTGGCTAGCGTGGGCAATGAGCAGTTCTTC. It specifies CASSLASVGNEQFF.

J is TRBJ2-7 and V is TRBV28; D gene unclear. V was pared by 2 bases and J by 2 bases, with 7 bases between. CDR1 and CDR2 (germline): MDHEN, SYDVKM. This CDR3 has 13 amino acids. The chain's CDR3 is CASSLERTYEQYF. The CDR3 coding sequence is TGTGCCAGCAGTTTAGAACGAACCTACGAGCAGTACTTC. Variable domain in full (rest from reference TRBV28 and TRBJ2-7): DVKVTQSSRYLVKRTGEKVFLECVQDMDHENMFWYRQDPGLGLRLIYFSYDVKMKEKGDIPEGYSVSREKKERFSLILESASTNQTSMYLCASSLERTYEQYFGPGTRLTVT.

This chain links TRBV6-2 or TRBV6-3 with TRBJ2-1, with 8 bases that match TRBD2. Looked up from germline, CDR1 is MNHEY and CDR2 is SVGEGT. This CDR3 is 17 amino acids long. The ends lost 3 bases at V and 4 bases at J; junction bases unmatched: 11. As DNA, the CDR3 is TGTGCCAGCAGTTATCGGGAGGGGGGACTGTCTTACAATGAGCAGTTCTTC. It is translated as CASSYREGGLSYNEQFF.

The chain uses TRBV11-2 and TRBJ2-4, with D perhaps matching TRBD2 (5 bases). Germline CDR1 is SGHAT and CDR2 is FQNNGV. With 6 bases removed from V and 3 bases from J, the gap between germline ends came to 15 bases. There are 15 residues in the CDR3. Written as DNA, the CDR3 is TGTGCCAGCAGGAGCATCACGGGGAACAAAAACATTCAGTACTTC. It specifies CASRSITGNKNIQYF.

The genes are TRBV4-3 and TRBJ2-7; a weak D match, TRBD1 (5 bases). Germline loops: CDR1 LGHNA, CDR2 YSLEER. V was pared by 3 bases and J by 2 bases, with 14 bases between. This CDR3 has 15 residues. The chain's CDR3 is CASSQGHIRAYEQYF. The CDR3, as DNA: TGCGCCAGCAGCCAGGGGCACATCCGAGCCTACGAGCAGTACTTC.

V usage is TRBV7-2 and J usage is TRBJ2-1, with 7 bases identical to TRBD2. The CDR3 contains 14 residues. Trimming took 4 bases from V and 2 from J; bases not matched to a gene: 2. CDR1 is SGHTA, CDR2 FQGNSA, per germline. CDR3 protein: CASSWGGPYNEQFF. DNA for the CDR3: TGTGCCAGCAGCTGGGGAGGGCCCTACAATGAGCAGTTCTTC.

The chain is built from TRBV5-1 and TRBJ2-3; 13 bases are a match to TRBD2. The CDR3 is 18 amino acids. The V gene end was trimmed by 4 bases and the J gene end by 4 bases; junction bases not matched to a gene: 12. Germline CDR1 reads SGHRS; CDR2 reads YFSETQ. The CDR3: CASSHPLTSGRAADTQYF. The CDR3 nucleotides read TGCGCCAGCAGCCACCCGTTAACTAGCGGGAGGGCGGCAGATACGCAGTATTTT.

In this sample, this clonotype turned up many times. The CDR3 bases are TGTGCCAGCACAACTGCCCCCTTTTTGCGGCCCGCGGAACACGTCATTCAGTACTTC. It translates to CASTTAPFLRPAEHVIQYF. The rearrangement uses TRBV28 and TRBJ2-4; no firm D call. V was clipped by 7 bases and J by 9 bases, with 34 bases between them. Germline CDR1 is MDHEN and CDR2 is SYDVKM. This CDR3 has 19 residues.

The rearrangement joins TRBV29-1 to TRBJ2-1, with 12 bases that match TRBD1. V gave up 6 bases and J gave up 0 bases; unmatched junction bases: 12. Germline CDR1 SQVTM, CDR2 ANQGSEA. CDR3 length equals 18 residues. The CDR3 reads CSVGGQGAVLISYNEQFF. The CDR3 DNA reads TGCAGCGTGGGGGGACAGGGGGCAGTCCTTATCTCCTACAATGAGCAGTTCTTC.

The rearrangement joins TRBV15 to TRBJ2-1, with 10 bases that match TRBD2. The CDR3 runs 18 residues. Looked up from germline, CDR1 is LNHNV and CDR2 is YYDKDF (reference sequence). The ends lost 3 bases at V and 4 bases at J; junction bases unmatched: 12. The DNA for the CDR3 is TGTGCCACCAGCAGCGACCTTACTAGCGGGGTACTATACAATGAGCAGTTCTTC. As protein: CATSSDLTSGVLYNEQFF.

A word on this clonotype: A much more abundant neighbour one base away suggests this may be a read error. CDR3 residues: CASEVAAADTQYF. The CDR3 DNA follows: TGTGCCTCCGAAGTAGCAGCGGCAGATACGCAGTATTTT. J is TRBJ2-3 and V is TRBV28; possibly TRBD2 for D (5 bases). This CDR3 is 13 amino acids long. With 11 bases removed from V and 4 bases from J, the gap between germline ends came to 16 bases. Germline CDR1 and CDR2: MDHEN and SYDVKM.

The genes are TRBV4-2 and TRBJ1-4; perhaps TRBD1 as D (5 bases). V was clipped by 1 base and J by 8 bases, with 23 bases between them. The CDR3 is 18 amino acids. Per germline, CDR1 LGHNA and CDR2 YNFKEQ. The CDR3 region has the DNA TGTGCCAGCAGCCAAGGCCCCGTCGGCCAGGGAGGGAACGAAAAACTGTTTTTT. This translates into CASSQGPVGQGGNEKLFF.

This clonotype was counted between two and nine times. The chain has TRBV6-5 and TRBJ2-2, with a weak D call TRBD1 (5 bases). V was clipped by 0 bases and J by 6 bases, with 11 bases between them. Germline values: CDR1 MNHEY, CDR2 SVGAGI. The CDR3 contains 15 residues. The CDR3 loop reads CASSYSRTSPGELFF. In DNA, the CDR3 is TGTGCCAGCAGTTACTCCAGGACATCTCCCGGGGAGCTGTTTTTT.

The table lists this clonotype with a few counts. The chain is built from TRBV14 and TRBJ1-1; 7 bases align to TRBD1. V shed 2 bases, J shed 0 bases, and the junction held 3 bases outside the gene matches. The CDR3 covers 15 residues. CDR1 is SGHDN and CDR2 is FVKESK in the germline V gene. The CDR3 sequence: CASSQRGPLNTEAFF. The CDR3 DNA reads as TGTGCCAGCAGCCAAAGGGGGCCCCTGAACACTGAAGCTTTCTTT.

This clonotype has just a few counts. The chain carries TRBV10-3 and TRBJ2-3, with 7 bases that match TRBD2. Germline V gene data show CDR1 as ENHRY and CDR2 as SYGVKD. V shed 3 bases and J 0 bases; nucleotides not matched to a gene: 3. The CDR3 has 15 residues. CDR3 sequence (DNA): TGTGCCATCAGTGATGGGGGGGGGAGCACAGATACGCAGTATTTT. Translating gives CAISDGGGSTDTQYF.